These T cell receptor beta chains were read from a single sample in a study of response to subunit inactivated influenza vaccine. TCRdb redid the calling of the RT-PCR reads with MiXCR, one entry per CDR3 protein. The table has 250,000 to 350,000 distinct CDR3 sequences, 20% to 25% seen once. This specimen consisted of PBMCs from blood, obtained 21 months after vaccination. These receptors were taken from a man aged 50 to 69 who received an inactivated influenza vaccine. Each CDR3 is given with its conserved first and last residue. A D gene is named only where the DNA matches it firmly. A row's size may be missing; if present it is once, few, many or a size class.

v_call: TRBV2; clone_size: many; d_call: NA; j_call: TRBJ1-2; cdr3_aa: CATTDGLDYGYTF; cdr3_nt: TGTGCCACGACGGACGGCCTGGACTATGGCTACACCTTC
v_call: TRBV12-3/TRBV12-4; clone_size: few; d_call: NA; j_call: TRBJ1-2; cdr3_aa: CASSWDIGTYGYTF; cdr3_nt: TGTGCCAGCAGTTGGGACATCGGAACCTATGGCTACACCTTC
v_call: TRBV2; clone_size: few; d_call: NA; j_call: TRBJ2-3; cdr3_aa: CASSPARARATDTQYF; cdr3_nt: TGTGCCAGCAGTCCCGCCAGGGCCAGGGCCACAGATACGCAGTATTTT
v_call: TRBV4-2; clone_size: NA; d_call: TRBD2; j_call: TRBJ2-1; cdr3_aa: CASSPSQTSAIFFYEQFF; cdr3_nt: TGTGCCAGCAGCCCTTCCCAGACTAGCGCGATATTTTTCTATGAGCAGTTCTTC
v_call: TRBV4-3; clone_size: few; d_call: NA; j_call: TRBJ2-3; cdr3_aa: CASSQDRIIGTDTQYF; cdr3_nt: TGCGCCAGCAGCCAAGATCGAATAATAGGCACAGATACGCAGTATTTT
v_call: TRBV4-3; clone_size: few; d_call: NA; j_call: TRBJ1-4; cdr3_aa: CASSQFSRGHKDEKLFF; cdr3_nt: TGCGCCAGCAGCCAATTTTCGCGGGGGCATAAGGATGAAAAACTGTTTTTT
v_call: TRBV20-1; clone_size: NA; d_call: NA; j_call: TRBJ2-1; cdr3_aa: CSARGPLSHEQFF; cdr3_nt: TGCAGTGCTAGAGGACCTCTGTCCCATGAGCAGTTCTTC
v_call: TRBV20-1; clone_size: few; d_call: TRBD2; j_call: TRBJ2-5; cdr3_aa: CSARGVVREGRETQYF; cdr3_nt: TGCAGTGCTAGGGGGGTAGTTCGGGAGGGCCGAGAGACCCAGTACTTC
v_call: TRBV7-2; clone_size: few; d_call: NA; j_call: TRBJ1-2; cdr3_aa: CASSPRSYGYTF; cdr3_nt: TGTGCCAGCAGCCCACGATCGTATGGCTACACCTTC
v_call: TRBV4-1; clone_size: NA; d_call: NA; j_call: TRBJ2-3; cdr3_aa: CASGRQENTDTQYF; cdr3_nt: TGCGCCAGCGGGCGACAGGAAAACACAGATACGCAGTATTTT
v_call: TRBV7-2; clone_size: few; d_call: TRBD2; j_call: TRBJ2-7; cdr3_aa: CASSFVGGGPYEQYF; cdr3_nt: TGTGCCAGCAGCTTCGTCGGGGGAGGGCCCTACGAGCAGTACTTC
v_call: TRBV3-1; clone_size: many; d_call: NA; j_call: TRBJ2-1; cdr3_aa: CASSPSYNEQFF; cdr3_nt: TGTGCCAGTAGCCCTTCATACAATGAGCAGTTCTTC
v_call: TRBV5-5; clone_size: NA; d_call: NA; j_call: TRBJ1-6; cdr3_aa: CASSSWEGVSPLHF; cdr3_nt: TGTGCCAGCAGTTCTTGGGAAGGAGTTTCACCCCTCCACTTT
v_call: TRBV29-1; clone_size: many; d_call: NA; j_call: TRBJ1-1; cdr3_aa: CSVDPGEGAFF; cdr3_nt: TGCAGCGTTGACCCAGGAGAGGGAGCTTTCTTT
v_call: TRBV4-3; clone_size: NA; d_call: NA; j_call: TRBJ2-2; cdr3_aa: CASSQEMLGTGELFF; cdr3_nt: TGCGCCAGCAGCCAAGAGATGTTGGGCACCGGGGAGCTGTTTTTT
v_call: TRBV23-1; clone_size: many; d_call: NA; j_call: TRBJ2-7; cdr3_aa: CASSLGQRDYEQYF; cdr3_nt: TGCGCCAGCAGTCTAGGCCAAAGGGACTACGAGCAGTACTTC
v_call: TRBV28; clone_size: few; d_call: NA; j_call: TRBJ1-5; cdr3_aa: CACREYPIGSNQPQHF; cdr3_nt: TGTGCCTGCCGGGAATATCCCATCGGTAGCAATCAGCCCCAGCATTTT
v_call: TRBV20-1; clone_size: NA; d_call: NA; j_call: TRBJ1-1; cdr3_aa: CSAGRQALIEAFF; cdr3_nt: TGCAGTGCTGGAAGACAGGCCCTAATTGAAGCTTTCTTT
v_call: TRBV6-1; clone_size: once; d_call: NA; j_call: TRBJ2-2; cdr3_aa: CASKMRADYYTGELFF; cdr3_nt: TGTGCCAGCAAAATGCGGGCAGACTACTACACCGGGGAGCTGTTTTTT
v_call: TRBV30; clone_size: few; d_call: NA; j_call: TRBJ1-3; cdr3_aa: CAWSVRYLSGNTIYF; cdr3_nt: TGTGCCTGGAGTGTACGGTACCTTTCTGGAAACACCATATATTTT
v_call: TRBV11-2; clone_size: few; d_call: TRBD2; j_call: TRBJ2-3; cdr3_aa: CASSLGRGGPHTQYF; cdr3_nt: TGTGCCAGCAGCTTAGGTCGCGGGGGGCCACATACGCAGTATTTT
v_call: TRBV7-8; clone_size: NA; d_call: NA; j_call: TRBJ1-1; cdr3_aa: CASSTWDRGTEAFF; cdr3_nt: TGTGCCAGCAGCACCTGGGACCGGGGCACTGAAGCTTTCTTT